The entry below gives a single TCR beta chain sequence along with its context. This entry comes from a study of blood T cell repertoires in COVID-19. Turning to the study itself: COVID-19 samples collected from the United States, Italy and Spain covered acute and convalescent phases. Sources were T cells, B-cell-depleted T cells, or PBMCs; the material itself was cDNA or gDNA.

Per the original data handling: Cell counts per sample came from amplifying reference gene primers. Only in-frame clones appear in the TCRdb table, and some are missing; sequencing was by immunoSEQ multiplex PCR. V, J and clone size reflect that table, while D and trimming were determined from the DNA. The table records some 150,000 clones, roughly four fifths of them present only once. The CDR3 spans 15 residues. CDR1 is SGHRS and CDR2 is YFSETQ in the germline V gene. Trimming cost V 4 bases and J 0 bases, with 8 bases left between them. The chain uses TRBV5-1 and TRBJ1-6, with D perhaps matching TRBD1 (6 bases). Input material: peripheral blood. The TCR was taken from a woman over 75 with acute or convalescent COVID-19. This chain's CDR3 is CASSAGDSYNSPLHF. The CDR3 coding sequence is TGCGCCAGCAGCGCAGGGGACTCCTATAATTCACCCCTCCACTTT.